A single T cell receptor (beta chain) is shown here with its context. Its antigen is unidentified. A read error may account for a junction end that differs from germline. The data derive from a study of blood T cells in healthy people across ages. The CDR3 contains 14 residues. Germline CDR1 is SGHKS and CDR2 is YYEKEE (reference sequence). Using a J-beta primer mix together with a sample-barcoded 5' primer, a second PCR was run for about 6 to 11 cycles. Each TCR beta cDNA got a 12-nucleotide random molecular identifier. Each CDR3 protein is one row after TCRdb ran MiXCR on the 5' RACE reads. In the table there are 600,000 to 900,000 distinct CDR3 sequences, about a quarter of which are singletons. Points from the study as a whole: Samples with more naive T cells showed higher observed beta diversity.

This sample also belongs to another study, concerning T cells of mothers and their children. From that report: cDNA was made from all extracted RNA, around 1.5 ug per 15 ul. Overlap ran slightly, non-significantly higher for related than unrelated mother-child pairs.

The clonotype comes from a boy between 10 and 17 years old in good health. The chain has TRBV5-5 and TRBJ1-2, with D perhaps TRBD1 (5 bases). The sequenced material came from blood. CDR3 residues: CAGSQWTGDDGYTF. Here the CDR3 DNA reads TGTGCCGGCAGCCAATGGACGGGGGACGATGGCTACACCTTC.